This T cell receptor (beta chain) was sequenced in a study of PD-1 blockade in classical Hodgkin lymphoma. Study-wide points: Newly diagnosed patients were said to have less baseline TCR diversity than healthy donors did.

Produced via immunoSEQ multiplex PCR; TCRdb's table is partial and in-frame only. The sample holds nearly 100,000 clones, 75% to 90% seen once. This CDR3 comprises 16 residues. The V end lost 0 bases, the J end lost 1 base, and 10 bases lay between the germline ends. Germline V gene sequence: CDR1 SGHRS, CDR2 YFSETQ. Every patient was affected by relapse after autologous stem cell transplantation, while exposure to brentuximab vedotin was not uniform. As to this clone: Its antigen remains unidentified.

The sample in question was peripheral blood mononuclear cells (PBMCs), obtained at baseline. J is TRBJ2-2 and V is TRBV5-1, with a tentative D call TRBD2 (6 bases). This clonotype was sampled from a human donor with classical Hodgkin lymphoma. This CDR3 reads CASSLGVSGNTGELFF. The CDR3 region has the DNA TGCGCCAGCAGCTTGGGGGTTAGCGGGAACACCGGGGAGCTGTTTTTT.